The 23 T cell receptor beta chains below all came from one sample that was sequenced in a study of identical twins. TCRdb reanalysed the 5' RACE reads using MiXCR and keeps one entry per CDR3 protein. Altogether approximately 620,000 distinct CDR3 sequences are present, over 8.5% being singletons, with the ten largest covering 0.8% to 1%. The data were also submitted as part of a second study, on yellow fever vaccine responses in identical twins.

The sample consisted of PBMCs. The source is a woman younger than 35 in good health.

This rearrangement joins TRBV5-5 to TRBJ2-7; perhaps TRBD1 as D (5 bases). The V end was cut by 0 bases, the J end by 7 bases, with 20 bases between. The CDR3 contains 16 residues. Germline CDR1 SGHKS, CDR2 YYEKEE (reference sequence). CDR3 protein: CASSLALGLGSFEQYF. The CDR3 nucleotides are TGTGCCAGCAGCTTGGCCCTGGGGCTGGGTAGCTTTGAGCAGTACTTC.

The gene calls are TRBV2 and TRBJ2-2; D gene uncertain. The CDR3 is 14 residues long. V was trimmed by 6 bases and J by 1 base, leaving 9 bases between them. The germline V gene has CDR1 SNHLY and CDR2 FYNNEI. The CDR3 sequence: CASRPEMNTGELFF. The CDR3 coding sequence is TGTGCCAGCAGACCGGAAATGAACACCGGGGAGCTGTTTTTT.

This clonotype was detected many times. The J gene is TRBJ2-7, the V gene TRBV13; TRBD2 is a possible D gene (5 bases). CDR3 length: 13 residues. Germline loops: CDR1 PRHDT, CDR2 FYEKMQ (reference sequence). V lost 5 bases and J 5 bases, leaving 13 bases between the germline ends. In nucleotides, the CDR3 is TGTGCCAGCAGCCCAGAGAGGGAGAACGAGCAGTACTTC. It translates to CASSPERENEQYF.

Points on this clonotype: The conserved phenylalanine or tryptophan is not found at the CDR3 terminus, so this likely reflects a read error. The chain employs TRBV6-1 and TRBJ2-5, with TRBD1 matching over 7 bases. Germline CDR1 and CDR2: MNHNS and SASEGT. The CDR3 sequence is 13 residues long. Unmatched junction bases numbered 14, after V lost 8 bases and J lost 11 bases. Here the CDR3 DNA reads TGTGCCAGCGGACCGGGACAGCTTTTGTCTCAGTACTCC. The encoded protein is CASGPGQLLSQYS.

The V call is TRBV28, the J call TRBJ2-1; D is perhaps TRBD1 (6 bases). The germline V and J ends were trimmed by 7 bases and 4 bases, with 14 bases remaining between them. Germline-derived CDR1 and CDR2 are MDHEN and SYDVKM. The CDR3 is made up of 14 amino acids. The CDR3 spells CASTPRGFYNEQFF. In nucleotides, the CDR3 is TGTGCCAGCACACCAAGGGGGTTTTACAATGAGCAGTTCTTC. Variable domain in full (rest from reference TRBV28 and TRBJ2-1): DVKVTQSSRYLVKRTGEKVFLECVQDMDHENMFWYRQDPGLGLRLIYFSYDVKMKEKGDIPEGYSVSREKKERFSLILESASTNQTSMYLCASTPRGFYNEQFFGPGTRLTVL.

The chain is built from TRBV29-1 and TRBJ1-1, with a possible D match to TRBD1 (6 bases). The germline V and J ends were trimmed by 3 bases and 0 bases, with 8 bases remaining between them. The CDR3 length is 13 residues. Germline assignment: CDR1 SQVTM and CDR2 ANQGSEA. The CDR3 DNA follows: TGCAGCGTTGAGGACAGACTGAACACTGAAGCTTTCTTT. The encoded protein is CSVEDRLNTEAFF.

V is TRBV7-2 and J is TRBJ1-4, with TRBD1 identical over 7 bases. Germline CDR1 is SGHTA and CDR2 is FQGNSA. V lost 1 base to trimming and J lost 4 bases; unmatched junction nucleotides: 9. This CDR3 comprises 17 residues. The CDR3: CASSLVRNRDSNEKLFF. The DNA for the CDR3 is TGTGCCAGCAGCTTAGTCCGCAACCGGGACAGTAATGAAAAACTGTTTTTT.

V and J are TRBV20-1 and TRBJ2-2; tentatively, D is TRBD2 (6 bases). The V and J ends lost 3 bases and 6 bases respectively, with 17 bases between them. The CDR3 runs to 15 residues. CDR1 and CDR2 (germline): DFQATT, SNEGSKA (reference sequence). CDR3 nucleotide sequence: TGCAGTGCTAGGACGGGAGAGTTCGTTGCCGGGGAGCTGTTTTTT. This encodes CSARTGEFVAGELFF.

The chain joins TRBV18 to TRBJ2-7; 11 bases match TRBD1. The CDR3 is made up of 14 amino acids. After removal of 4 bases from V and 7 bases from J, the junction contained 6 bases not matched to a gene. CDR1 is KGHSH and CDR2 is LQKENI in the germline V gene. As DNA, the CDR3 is TGTGCCAGCTCACTAGGACAGGGGGCGCCTGAGCAGTACTTC. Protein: CASSLGQGAPEQYF.

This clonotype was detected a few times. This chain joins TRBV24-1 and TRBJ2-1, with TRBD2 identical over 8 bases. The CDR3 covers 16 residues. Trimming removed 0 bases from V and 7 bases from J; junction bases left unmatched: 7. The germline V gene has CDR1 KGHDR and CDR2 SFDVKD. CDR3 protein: CATSDLAGGLRNEQFF. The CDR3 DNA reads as TGTGCCACCAGTGATTTGGCGGGGGGCCTTAGGAATGAGCAGTTCTTC.

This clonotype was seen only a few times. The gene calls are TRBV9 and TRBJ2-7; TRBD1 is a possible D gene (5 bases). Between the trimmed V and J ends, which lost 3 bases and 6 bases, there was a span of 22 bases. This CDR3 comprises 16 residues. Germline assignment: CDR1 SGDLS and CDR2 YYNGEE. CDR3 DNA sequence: TGTGCCAGCAGCGAGGGGAACAGGCCCTATGACCCCGAGCAGTACTTC. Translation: CASSEGNRPYDPEQYF.

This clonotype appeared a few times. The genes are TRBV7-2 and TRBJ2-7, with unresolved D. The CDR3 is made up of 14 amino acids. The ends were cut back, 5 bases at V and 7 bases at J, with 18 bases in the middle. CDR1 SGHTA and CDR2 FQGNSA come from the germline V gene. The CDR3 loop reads CASSSSLGVIEQYF. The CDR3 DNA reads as TGTGCCAGCAGCAGTTCCCTTGGCGTGATTGAGCAGTACTTC.

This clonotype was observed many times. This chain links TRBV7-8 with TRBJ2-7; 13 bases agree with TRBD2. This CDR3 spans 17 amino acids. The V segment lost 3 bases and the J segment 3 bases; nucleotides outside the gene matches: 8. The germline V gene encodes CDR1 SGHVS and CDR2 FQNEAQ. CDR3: CASSLHSGTSGNYEQYF. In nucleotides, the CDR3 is TGTGCCAGCAGCTTGCATTCCGGGACTAGCGGGAACTACGAGCAGTACTTC.

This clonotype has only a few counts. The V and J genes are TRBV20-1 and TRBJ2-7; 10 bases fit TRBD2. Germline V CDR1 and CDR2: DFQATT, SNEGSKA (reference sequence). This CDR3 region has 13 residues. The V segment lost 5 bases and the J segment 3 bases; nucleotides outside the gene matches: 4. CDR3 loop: CSAPLAGDYEQYF. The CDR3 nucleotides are TGCAGTGCTCCCCTAGCGGGGGACTACGAGCAGTACTTC.

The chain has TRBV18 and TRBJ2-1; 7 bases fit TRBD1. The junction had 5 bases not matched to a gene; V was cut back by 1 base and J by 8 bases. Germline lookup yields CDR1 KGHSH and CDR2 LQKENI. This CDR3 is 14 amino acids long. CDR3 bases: TGTGCCAGCTCACCACAGACAGGGAACCATGAGCAGTTCTTC. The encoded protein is CASSPQTGNHEQFF.

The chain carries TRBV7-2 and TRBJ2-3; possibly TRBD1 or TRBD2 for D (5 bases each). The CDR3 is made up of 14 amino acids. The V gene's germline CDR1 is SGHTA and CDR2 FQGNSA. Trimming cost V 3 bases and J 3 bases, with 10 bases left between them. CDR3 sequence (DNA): TGTGCCAGCAGCTTGGGGGTAGCGACAGATACGCAGTATTTT. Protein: CASSLGVATDTQYF.

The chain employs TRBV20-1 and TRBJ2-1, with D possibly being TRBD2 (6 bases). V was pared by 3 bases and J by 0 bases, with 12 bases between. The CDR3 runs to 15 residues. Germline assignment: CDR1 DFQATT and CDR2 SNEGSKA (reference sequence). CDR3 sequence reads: CSASGGTSSYNEQFF. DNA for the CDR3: TGCAGTGCTAGTGGAGGGACGAGCTCCTACAATGAGCAGTTCTTC.

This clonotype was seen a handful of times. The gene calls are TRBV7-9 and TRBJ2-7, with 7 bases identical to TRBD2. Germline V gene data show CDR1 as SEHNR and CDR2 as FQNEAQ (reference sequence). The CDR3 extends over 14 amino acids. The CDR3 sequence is CGGEGAADSYEQYF. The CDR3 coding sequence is TGTGGTGGGGAGGGAGCGGCCGACTCCTACGAGCAGTACTTC.

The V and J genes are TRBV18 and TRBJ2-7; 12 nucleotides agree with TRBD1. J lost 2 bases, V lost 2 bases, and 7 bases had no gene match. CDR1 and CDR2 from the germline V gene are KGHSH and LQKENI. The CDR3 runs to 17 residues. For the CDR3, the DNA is TGTGCCAGCTCACCAATGTCCCGGGACAGGGGGCCCTACGAGCAGTACTTC. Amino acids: CASSPMSRDRGPYEQYF.

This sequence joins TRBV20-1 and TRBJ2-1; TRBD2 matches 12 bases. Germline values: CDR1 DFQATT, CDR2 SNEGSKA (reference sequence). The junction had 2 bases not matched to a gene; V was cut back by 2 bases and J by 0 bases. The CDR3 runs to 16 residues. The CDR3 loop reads CSARKLAGGSYNEQFF. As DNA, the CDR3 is TGCAGTGCTAGAAAACTAGCGGGAGGCTCCTACAATGAGCAGTTCTTC.

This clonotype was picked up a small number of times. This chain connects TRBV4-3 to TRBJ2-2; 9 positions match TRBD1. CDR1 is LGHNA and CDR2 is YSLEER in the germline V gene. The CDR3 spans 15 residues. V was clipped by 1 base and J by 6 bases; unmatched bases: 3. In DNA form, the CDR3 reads TGCGCCAGCAGCCAAGGGACAGGGGTTGCCGGGGAGCTGTTTTTT. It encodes CASSQGTGVAGELFF.

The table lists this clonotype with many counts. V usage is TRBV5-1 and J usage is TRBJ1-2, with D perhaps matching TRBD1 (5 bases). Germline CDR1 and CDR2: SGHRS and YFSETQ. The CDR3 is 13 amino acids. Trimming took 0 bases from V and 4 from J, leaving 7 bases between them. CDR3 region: CASSLDRTYGYTF. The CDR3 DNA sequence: TGCGCCAGCAGCTTGGACAGGACCTATGGCTACACCTTC.

CDR3 region: CASSLHQYGYTF. CDR3 bases: TGTGCCAGCAGTTTACATCAGTATGGCTACACCTTC. The V call is TRBV12-3 or TRBV12-4, the J call TRBJ1-2; D is undetermined. CDR3 size: 12 residues. V lost 2 bases and J lost 5, with 6 bases in between.